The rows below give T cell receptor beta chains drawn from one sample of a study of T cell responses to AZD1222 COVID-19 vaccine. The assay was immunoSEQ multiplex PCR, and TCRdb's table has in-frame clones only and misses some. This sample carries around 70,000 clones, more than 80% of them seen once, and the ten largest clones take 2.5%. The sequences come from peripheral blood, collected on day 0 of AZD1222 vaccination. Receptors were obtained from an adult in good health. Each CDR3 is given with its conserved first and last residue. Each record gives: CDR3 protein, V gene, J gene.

CDR3: CASSIDRQETQYF; V: TRBV19; J: TRBJ2-5
CDR3: CASSLDPDRRNSPLHF; V: TRBV7-6; J: TRBJ1-6
CDR3: CASSESGQGAHEQFF; V: TRBV10-1; J: TRBJ2-1
CDR3: CASRQVSNQPQHF; V: TRBV2; J: TRBJ1-5
CDR3: CASSPVRGRDTGELFF; V: TRBV7-3; J: TRBJ2-2
CDR3: CASSSGGPRDTQYF; V: TRBV2; J: TRBJ2-3
CDR3: CASSEDLETQYF; V: TRBV5-6; J: TRBJ2-5
CDR3: CAISSGIREQYF; V: TRBV10-3; J: TRBJ2-7
CDR3: CSARVGYEQYF; V: TRBV20-1; J: TRBJ2-7
CDR3: CASSQDRTGYEQYF; V: TRBV3-1/TRBV3-2; J: TRBJ2-7
CDR3: CASSWDSYGYTF; V: TRBV5-5; J: TRBJ1-2
CDR3: CASSLEGLEAFF; V: TRBV28; J: TRBJ1-1
CDR3: CASSLGFEAFF; V: TRBV12-3/TRBV12-4; J: TRBJ1-1
CDR3: CASSLEGYEQYF; V: TRBV28; J: TRBJ2-7
CDR3: CATSDSPSTSNTGELFF; V: TRBV24-1; J: TRBJ2-2
CDR3: CASSRGTTGPGELFF; V: TRBV4-1; J: TRBJ2-2
CDR3: CASSLPPGDNEQFF; V: TRBV13; J: TRBJ2-1
CDR3: CASSLVSGSGNTIYF; V: TRBV7-9; J: TRBJ1-3
CDR3: CASSFQRGGIYEQYF; V: TRBV7-2; J: TRBJ2-7
CDR3: CASSQNIWTGELFF; V: TRBV14; J: TRBJ2-2
CDR3: CASSGGFGTGLDEKLFF; V: TRBV6-1; J: TRBJ1-4
CDR3: CASIAPNTEAFF; V: TRBV6-5; J: TRBJ1-1
CDR3: CASSLGGQGDNEQFF; V: TRBV5-4; J: TRBJ2-1
CDR3: CASRPRQLGGNTEAFF; V: TRBV27; J: TRBJ1-1
CDR3: CASGLSSAANTEAFF; V: TRBV12-5; J: TRBJ1-1
CDR3: CATSRVGRAYEQYF; V: TRBV15; J: TRBJ2-7
CDR3: CASSSPTGHKELFF; V: TRBV28; J: TRBJ2-2
CDR3: CSVGGQGQYEQYF; V: TRBV29-1; J: TRBJ2-7
CDR3: CASSIGTGGVQPQHF; V: TRBV19; J: TRBJ1-5
CDR3: CASRTKSRGPPYNEQFF; V: TRBV11-2; J: TRBJ2-1
CDR3: CASSTTVDTEAFF; V: TRBV19; J: TRBJ1-1
CDR3: CASSLLTGGVLINEKLFF; V: TRBV4-1; J: TRBJ1-4
CDR3: CASSERGFSYNEQFF; V: TRBV2; J: TRBJ2-1
CDR3: CASKGTGSYNEQFF; V: TRBV11-1; J: TRBJ2-1
CDR3: CATSDQTTGDIDTQYF; V: TRBV24-1; J: TRBJ2-3